This entry describes one TCR beta chain. What it binds is not known. This entry is derived from a study of blood T cells in healthy people across ages. General study findings and limits: There were more naive CD4+ cells and higher diversity in long-lived donors than in aged donors.

PCR was performed a second time for about 7 to 11 cycles using a sample-barcoded 5' primer and a J-beta primer mix. TCRdb reanalysed the 5' RACE reads using MiXCR and keeps one entry per CDR3 protein. The sample has roughly 500,000 distinct CDR3 sequences, 24% seen once. CDR3 size: 14 residues. Per the germline V gene, CDR1 is SGHTA and CDR2 is FQGNSA. These data are also associated with another study on T cells of mothers and their children.

This clonotype originated in a boy between 10 and 17 years old in good health. The sequenced material came from blood. The J gene is TRBJ2-5, the V gene TRBV7-2; D gene ambiguous. Near its end, the DNA agrees better with TRBJ2-7, so the J call may be wrong. In DNA form, the CDR3 reads TGTGCCAGCAGCTTAGAGCTAACGGGTTACGAGCAGTACTTC. It specifies CASSLELTGYEQYF.